The TCR beta chain under discussion was sequenced for a study of CXCR3-negative and CXCR3-positive naive CD8 T cells (dated 2019 in TCRdb). Regarding the study in general: About 135 million TRB reads were obtained in total, roughly 1.5 +/- 0.3 million reads per library. The diversity and physicochemical repertoire analyses included roughly ten donors pooled from two independent experiments. Naive subsets from 5 or 6 donors and memory cells from 3 donors were included in the TRBV-TRBJ cluster analysis.

The sequencer was a NextSeq 550. The Human TCR Profiling Kit (MiLaboratory) was used to make UMI-labeled 5' RACE TRB cDNA libraries. The full amount of extracted RNA was used for cDNA synthesis, and the full amount of resulting cDNA was used for PCR amplification. Libraries were prepared in parallel with an identical number of PCR cycles. In the source study's methods: MIGEC and MiXCR extracted about 53,000 +/- 10,000 unique UMI-labeled TRB cDNA molecules per library, requiring at least two reads per UMI. An average of roughly 40,000 +/- 10,000 functional in-frame TRB CDR3 nucleotide clonotypes without stop codons was found per library. After downsampling to 5000 UMI-labeled TRB molecules per sample, diversity metrics such as normalized Shannon-Wiener and Chao1 were calculated in VDJtools. Clonotype-size-weighted physicochemical properties of the central five CDR3 residues (interaction energy, strength, volume and Kidera factor 4) were computed in VDJtools. TCRdb reprocessed the reads, so every CDR3 protein sequence counts as one entry and DNA is not shown. None of the V and J calls come from the authors' own analysis; TCRdb made them. The record for this sample contains approximately 90,000 distinct CDR3 sequences. Of the sample, approximately 0.53% is held by the ten largest clones.

For each CD8+ T cell subset, flow sorting was done in triplicate, and roughly 330,000 cells per subset went directly into RLT lysis buffer. To exclude memory contaminants, naive CD8+ T cells were stringently defined as CD45RO-CCR7+CD27+CD95-. Using standard density gradient centrifugation, peripheral blood mononuclear cells were isolated from buffy coats. A FACSAria III was used to flow-sort naive CD8+ T cells into CXCR3-negative and CXCR3-positive populations. Total RNA was extracted from sorted cells with an RNeasy Mini Kit. Remarks on this clonotype: Its binding antigen is unknown.

The CDR3 holds 14 amino acids from the cysteine to the phenylalanine. No DNA is recorded. The germline V gene (reference sequence) yields MNHEY for CDR1 and SMNVEV for CDR2. Overall results and qualifications from the work: TRB CDR3s from CXCR3-positive naive cells showed higher hydrophobicity (lower Kidera factor 4), lower energy, and higher strength and volume indices than CXCR3-negative naive cells. Comparably high repertoire diversity was found in both naive subsets, whereas much lower repertoire diversity was found in memory CD8+ T cells. Because surface CD5, which is linked to self-reactivity in mice, was comparable between the naive subsets, TCR interaction strength was also inferred from the physicochemical properties of TRB CDR3s. Freshly isolated PBMCs were used for most assays because CXCR3 expression partially decreased after cryopreservation. Within the same donor, TRBV-TRBJ usage looked similar between naive CXCR3-negative and CXCR3-positive cells, but memory cells had distinct patterns.

This TCR derives from a human donor in good health. Some clones in this sample may be carry-over from other donors' samples. The sequence is built from TRBV27 and TRBJ1-5; TCRdb gives TRBD1 as the D gene, but with no DNA this cannot be confirmed. Specimen: naive CXCR3+ CD8+ T cells from blood. The cell subset or site label, as the study defines it: CD45RO-CCR7+CD27+CD95- naive CD8+ T cells expressing CXCR3 (TNR3+). CDR3 sequence: CASSLIGGHQPQHF.